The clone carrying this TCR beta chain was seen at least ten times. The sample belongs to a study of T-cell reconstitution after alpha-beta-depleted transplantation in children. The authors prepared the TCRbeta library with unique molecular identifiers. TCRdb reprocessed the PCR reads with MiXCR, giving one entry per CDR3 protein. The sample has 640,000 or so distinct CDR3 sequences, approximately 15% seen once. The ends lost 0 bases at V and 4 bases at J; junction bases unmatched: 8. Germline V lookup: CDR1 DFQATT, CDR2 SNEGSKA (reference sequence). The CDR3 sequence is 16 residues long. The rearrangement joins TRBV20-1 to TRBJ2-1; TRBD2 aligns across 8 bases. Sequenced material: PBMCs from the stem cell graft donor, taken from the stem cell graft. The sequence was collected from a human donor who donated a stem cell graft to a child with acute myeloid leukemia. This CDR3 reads CSARDEGLAWYNEQFF. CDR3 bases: TGCAGTGCTAGAGATGAAGGACTAGCTTGGTACAATGAGCAGTTCTTC.